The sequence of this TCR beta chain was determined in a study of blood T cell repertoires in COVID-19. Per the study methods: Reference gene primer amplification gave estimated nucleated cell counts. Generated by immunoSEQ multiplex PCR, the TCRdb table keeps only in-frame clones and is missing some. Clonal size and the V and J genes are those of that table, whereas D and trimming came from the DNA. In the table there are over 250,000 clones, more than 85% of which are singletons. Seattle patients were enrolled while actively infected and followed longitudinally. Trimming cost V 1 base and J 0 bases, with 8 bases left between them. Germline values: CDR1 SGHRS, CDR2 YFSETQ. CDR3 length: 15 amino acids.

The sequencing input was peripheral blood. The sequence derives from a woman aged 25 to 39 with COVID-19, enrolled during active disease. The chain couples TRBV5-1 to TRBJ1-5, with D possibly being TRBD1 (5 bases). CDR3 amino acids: CASSLLGDSNQPQHF. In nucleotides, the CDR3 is TGCGCCAGCAGCTTGTTAGGGGATAGCAATCAGCCCCAGCATTTT.